This record concerns one T cell receptor (beta chain) sequence. Its target is unknown. This specimen comes from a study of cytomegalovirus exposure and HLA in healthy donors. PCR involved 60 Vbeta and 13 Jbeta primers. Measured with immunoSEQ multiplex PCR; TCRdb has only the in-frame clones, and not every one. The sample table includes 200,000 or so clones. The study, taken as a whole, reports: Overall, approximately 150 TCR beta chains were annotated as cytomegalovirus-associated.

The V gene's germline CDR1 is SGHNT and CDR2 YYREEE (reference sequence). V dropped 3 bases and J dropped 8; count of bases not matched to a gene: 11. The CDR3 contains 16 residues. The sequenced material came from PBMCs. The clonotype originates from a boy aged 5-17 years in good health and CMV-seronegative. The genes are TRBV5-4 and TRBJ2-1; 10 bases are shared with TRBD2. Here the CDR3 reads CASSWSSGGRDDEQFF. DNA of the CDR3: TGTGCCAGCAGCTGGTCTAGCGGGGGCCGAGATGATGAGCAGTTCTTC.